The T cell receptor beta chain described here comes from a study of T-cell reconstitution after alpha-beta-depleted transplantation in children. Researchers prepared the TCRbeta library using unique molecular identifiers, the study reports. TCRdb processed the PCR reads anew with MiXCR; each CDR3 protein has one entry. The repertoire holds 700,000 or so distinct CDR3 sequences, with around 13% as singletons. Germline-derived CDR1 and CDR2 are ENHRY and SYGVKD. V lost 10 bases and J 6 bases, leaving 23 bases between the germline ends. The CDR3 runs 15 residues. The table lists this clonotype with many counts.

This sequence joins TRBV10-3 and TRBJ2-3; D may be TRBD1 or TRBD2 (6 bases each). The sequencing used PBMCs, collected before TCRalphabeta/CD19-depleted stem cell transplant. The TCR originated in a girl aged 2 to 10 with congenital amegakaryocytic thrombocytopenia, due to receive a stem cell transplant. DNA for the CDR3: TGTGCCACCACCCTGGGGGGCGGGAAGGAGGATACGCAGTATTTT. Translating gives CATTLGGGKEDTQYF.